This TCR beta chain was recorded in a study of T-cell memory formation after mild COVID-19. In this sample, this clonotype turned up many times. TCRdb re-called the 5' RACE reads through MiXCR, storing one row per CDR3 protein. This table has roughly 130,000 distinct CDR3 sequences, 5% to 6.5% appearing once. This sequence was found in an adult woman who had mild COVID-19 (a few samples of this study predate the infection). Cell type and time point are not known. The sample was PBMCs or a T cell subset sorted from them (not recorded which).

CDR3 sequence reads: CATSDSGQLQPQHF. The DNA for the CDR3 is TGTGCCACCAGTGACTCTGGACAGCTTCAGCCCCAGCATTTT. The V call is TRBV24-1, the J call TRBJ1-5; TRBD1 might be the D (6 bases). CDR3 size: 14 residues. V was pared by 4 bases and J by 6 bases, with 12 bases between. In germline, CDR1 is KGHDR, CDR2 SFDVKD.